The clone carrying this TCR beta chain was detected a few times. Its target is unknown. This sample was taken from a study of CD8+CD57+ T cells in acquired aplastic anemia. General study results and limits: Patients and controls had CD8+ Simpson's diversity values that were not significantly distinct. Overlapping CD8+ CDR3 repertoires of patients and controls contained approximately 29 shared sequences.

The V gene lost 4 bases and the J gene lost 6 bases, with 16 bases spanning the gap. Germline values: CDR1 SGDLS, CDR2 YYNGEE. CDR3 size: 14 residues. Both TCR beta VDJ combination and CDR3 sequence profiling were carried out. Genomic DNA was the template for this profiling. TCRdb reprocessed the reads with MiXCR, giving one entry per CDR3 protein. The sample includes hundreds of thousands of distinct CDR3 sequences, 25% to 40% of them seen just once. Sequencing was done on patients that had shown CD8+CD57+ cell expansion by flow cytometry. Patients had received no therapy at the time of blood sampling.

The TCR originated in a human donor with aplastic anemia. Sequenced input: sorted CD4+, CD8+, or CD8+CD57+ T cells (not recorded which) from PBMCs. The chain uses TRBV9 and TRBJ1-1, with TRBD1 as a possible D gene (5 bases). For the CDR3, the DNA is TGTGCCAGCAGCACCCAAGGCAGGGAATCTGAAGCTTTCTTT. This gives the protein CASSTQGRESEAFF.